The entry that follows covers one TCR beta chain sequence. Clones were sequenced by immunoSEQ multiplex PCR, and TCRdb holds only the in-frame ones, with some missing. The table has tens of thousands of clones, 80% to 90% seen once. This record belongs to a study of blood T cell repertoires in COVID-19. Across the study: The analysed material was cDNA or gDNA that came from T cells, B-cell-depleted T cells, or PBMCs.

The TCR was taken from a man aged 60 to 75 in a cohort sampled during active COVID-19. The sample comprised peripheral blood.

The CDR3 DNA is TGTGCCAGCAGCTCGCCGCCCTGGGCGGGGGACCCTGAAGCTTTCTTT. It codes for CASSSPPWAGDPEAFF. The chain carries TRBV7-6 and TRBJ1-1, with D possibly matching TRBD1 (5 bases). Between the trimmed V and J ends, which lost 4 bases and 6 bases, there was a span of 21 bases. This CDR3 comprises 16 residues. Germline V gene lookup returns CDR1 SGHVS and CDR2 FNYEAQ.